This T cell receptor (beta chain) was found in a study of early T cells in non-severe SARS-CoV-2 infection. Germline V gene sequence: CDR1 MGHDK, CDR2 SYGVNS. Deletions cut 6 bases from V and 6 bases from J, with 20 bases between. The CDR3 loop spans 16 amino acids. In its sample, this clonotype was seen many times. TCRdb used MiXCR to reprocess the 5' RACE reads, holding one entry per CDR3 protein. In the table there are approximately 28,000 distinct CDR3 sequences, over 4.5% of which are singletons. The chain couples TRBV25-1 to TRBJ1-4, with D possibly being TRBD1 (5 bases). The TCR originated in an adult who was a healthcare worker with PCR-confirmed SARS-CoV-2 infection or an uninfected control (not recorded which). The source was whole blood, collected at baseline. The CDR3 region has the DNA TGTGCCAGCAGCGACACAGGAGGGACCCGGCATGAAAAACTGTTTTTT. It is translated as CASSDTGGTRHEKLFF.